Presented here are 27 T cell receptor beta chains from one specimen sequenced in a study of cytomegalovirus exposure and HLA in healthy donors. Primers for the PCR totalled 60 Vbeta and 13 Jbeta. Sequencing was performed with immunoSEQ multiplex PCR; in TCRdb, only in-frame clones are kept and a portion is missing. The sample yields some 180,000 clones, 76% seen once. The specimen was PBMCs. These receptors came from a man younger than 35 in good health and CMV-seronegative.

The rearrangement links TRBV19 to TRBJ2-1; 13 bases match TRBD2. The germline gives CDR1 LNHDA, CDR2 SQIVND (reference sequence). The CDR3 has 15 residues. V was pared by 6 bases and J by 9 bases, with 8 bases of the junction left unmatched. The CDR3 coding sequence is TGTGCCAGTAGATTATCGGGACTAGCGGGATCTGAGCAGTTCTTC. It is translated as CASRLSGLAGSEQFF.

This clone has more than one count but fewer than ten. The chain couples TRBV10-3 to TRBJ1-2; the D is unclear. With 3 bases removed from V and 7 bases from J, the gap between germline ends came to 12 bases. CDR3 length: 13 amino acids. Germline V gene sequence: CDR1 ENHRY, CDR2 SYGVKD. The CDR3 reads CAISDGRESGYTF. DNA of the CDR3: TGTGCCATCAGTGATGGGAGGGAATCTGGCTACACCTTC.

The sample holds one count of this clone. The chain is built from TRBV7-3 and TRBJ2-1; 10 bases match TRBD2. From germline, CDR1 is SGHTA and CDR2 FQGTGA. The J segment lost 6 bases and the V segment lost 1 base, leaving 9 bases of the junction unmatched. This CDR3 has 17 residues. The CDR3 DNA is TGTGCCAGCAGCTTAATGGCGGTAGCGGGGGGTTTCAATGAGCAGTTCTTC. This codes for CASSLMAVAGGFNEQFF.

The gene calls are TRBV7-9 and TRBJ2-5, with TRBD2 matching 7 bases. Germline assignment: CDR1 SEHNR and CDR2 FQNEAQ (reference sequence). With 2 bases clipped from V and 5 bases from J, the junction kept 11 bases outside the gene matches. The CDR3 is 16 amino acids. CDR3 in DNA: TGTGCCAGCAGCTTAAGGGAAGCGGGGTTCCGGGAGACCCAGTACTTC. Protein: CASSLREAGFRETQYF.

This chain uses TRBV4-2 with TRBJ2-3; TRBD2 matches at 7 bases. There are 16 residues in the CDR3. V lost 0 bases to trimming and J lost 4 bases; unmatched junction nucleotides: 7. Germline loops: CDR1 LGHNA, CDR2 YNFKEQ. DNA for the CDR3: TGTGCCAGCAGCCAAGAGGTGGGAGGGCCCCCAGATACGCAGTATTTT. It translates to CASSQEVGGPPDTQYF.

V is TRBV5-1 and J is TRBJ1-1, with TRBD1 matching 12 bases. J lost 9 bases, V lost 4 bases, and 4 bases had no gene match. This CDR3 comprises 13 residues. Germline-derived CDR1 and CDR2 are SGHRS and YFSETQ. The CDR3 region has the DNA TGCGCCAGCAGCCCCCGGGACAGGGGGCAAGCTTTCTTT. Encoded protein: CASSPRDRGQAFF.

This clone was found a few times. The chain recombines TRBV2 with TRBJ2-3; 8 bases are a match to TRBD2. The trim removed 6 bases at V and 4 bases at J, leaving 9 bases unmatched. CDR3 size: 15 residues. Germline V gene sequence: CDR1 SNHLY, CDR2 FYNNEI. In DNA form, the CDR3 reads TGTGCCAGCAGGGCCGCCGGGACTAGAGCAGATACGCAGTATTTT. It translates to CASRAAGTRADTQYF.

The chain is built from TRBV5-1 and TRBJ2-7; D is ambiguous. Trimming cost V 0 bases and J 1 base, with 8 bases left between them. CDR3 length: 14 amino acids. Germline lookup yields CDR1 SGHRS and CDR2 YFSETQ. The CDR3: CASSLGAASYEQYF. CDR3 nucleotides: TGCGCCAGCAGCTTGGGCGCCGCGTCCTACGAGCAGTACTTC. The variable domain in full, with the rest retrieved from reference TRBV5-1 and TRBJ2-7, is KAGVTQTPRYLIKTRGQQVTLSCSPISGHRSVSWYQQTPGQGLQFLFEYFSETQRNKGNFPGRFSGRQFSNSRSEMNVSTLELGDSALYLCASSLGAASYEQYFGPGTRLTVT.

V is TRBV5-1 and J is TRBJ2-5; D gene unclear. Germline V gene data show CDR1 as SGHRS and CDR2 as YFSETQ. The CDR3 has 11 residues. Trimming pared 3 bases from V and 4 bases from J, leaving 4 bases between. The CDR3 loop is CASSSRETQYF. CDR3 coding DNA: TGCGCCAGCAGCTCGCGAGAGACCCAGTACTTC.

The J gene is TRBJ2-7, the V gene TRBV30; D gene uncertain. The germline V gene encodes CDR1 GTSNPN and CDR2 SVGIG (reference sequence). This CDR3 has 13 residues. The V gene lost 0 bases and the J gene lost 6 bases, with 12 bases spanning the gap. The CDR3 is CAWSVVWSGEQYF. The CDR3 coding sequence is TGTGCCTGGAGTGTTGTCTGGTCAGGCGAGCAGTACTTC.

The chain recombines TRBV2 with TRBJ2-2, with 9 bases identical to TRBD2. The CDR3 spans 18 residues. From germline, CDR1 is SNHLY and CDR2 FYNNEI. Germline trimming cut 0 bases from V and 1 base from J; bases unmatched to any gene: 6. The CDR3 loop reads CASSEALRGGENTGELFF. The CDR3 nucleotides read TGTGCCAGCAGTGAAGCCCTGCGCGGGGGGGAGAACACCGGGGAGCTGTTTTTT.

This chain links TRBV6-4 with TRBJ2-3; tentative D call: TRBD1 (5 bases). V gave up 4 bases and J gave up 6 bases, with 17 bases separating them. CDR3 length equals 15 residues. Germline CDR1 reads MRHNA; CDR2 reads SNTAGT. The CDR3 DNA reads TGTGCCAGCAGTGCGGCGGCAGGGATATGGGATACGCAGTATTTT. This translates into CASSAAAGIWDTQYF.

The chain couples TRBV5-6 to TRBJ2-3; D not certain. Germline lookup yields CDR1 SGHDT and CDR2 YYEEEE. V dropped 3 bases and J dropped 2 bases, with 4 bases sitting between them. The CDR3 is 12 residues long. In nucleotides, the CDR3 is TGTGCCAGCAGCTCTATCACAGATACGCAGTATTTT. Translation gives CASSSITDTQYF. The full variable domain, completed using reference TRBV5-6 and TRBJ2-3, is DAGVTQSPTHLIKTRGQQVTLRCSPKSGHDTVSWYQQALGQGPQFIFQYYEEEERQRGNFPDRFSGHQFPNYSSELNVNALLLGDSALYLCASSSITDTQYFGPGTRLTVL.

Comments on this clone: Other DNA sequences in the sample encode the same CDR3. This rearrangement joins TRBV6-6 to TRBJ2-1; 7 nucleotides line up with TRBD2. The CDR3 extends over 14 amino acids. The germline V gene has CDR1 MNHNY and CDR2 SVGAGI (reference sequence). The junction had 8 bases not matched to a gene; V was cut back by 5 bases and J by 7 bases. CDR3 bases: TGTGCCAGCAGTCTGACGACTAGCCCGAATGAGCAGTTCTTC. Translated: CASSLTTSPNEQFF.

In this sample, this clone turned up a few times. The chain carries TRBV2 and TRBJ1-3, with unresolved D. Trimming cost V 6 bases and J 4 bases, with 7 bases left between them. The germline V gene has CDR1 SNHLY and CDR2 FYNNEI. The CDR3 has 12 residues. The CDR3 DNA is TGTGCCAGCAGCCCCGGGGGAAACACCATATATTTT. Translating it yields CASSPGGNTIYF.

The V gene is TRBV6-1, the J gene TRBJ2-7, with TRBD2 matching over 7 bases. Per the germline V gene, CDR1 is MNHNS and CDR2 is SASEGT. The V and J ends lost 3 bases and 3 bases, in that order; junction bases with no gene match: 5. The CDR3 covers 14 residues. The CDR3 DNA reads TGTGCCAGCAGTGATGGCGGGAGTGTCTACGAGCAGTACTTC. This translates into CASSDGGSVYEQYF.

This clone appeared once. J is TRBJ2-5 and V is TRBV5-4; D is perhaps TRBD2 (6 bases). The length of the CDR3 is 15 residues. V lost 1 base and J 3 bases, leaving 13 bases between the germline ends. Germline CDR1 SGHNT, CDR2 YYREEE (reference sequence). The CDR3 here is CASSLSWGDEETQYF. The DNA for the CDR3 is TGTGCCAGCAGCTTGAGCTGGGGGGACGAAGAGACCCAGTACTTC.

This rearrangement joins TRBV6-5 to TRBJ2-5, with 9 bases matching TRBD2. This CDR3 is built from 15 residues. Germline values: CDR1 MNHEY, CDR2 SVGAGI. Trimming took 6 bases from V and 5 from J; bases not matched to a gene: 10. The DNA for the CDR3 is TGTGCCAGCAGGTCCCCCGCGGGGGGGAGCGAGACCCAGTACTTC. It translates to CASRSPAGGSETQYF.

This chain connects TRBV6-5 to TRBJ2-3; the D gene is possibly TRBD2 (5 bases). Trimming left V 2 bases short and J 3 bases short, with 9 bases between. Germline V gene lookup returns CDR1 MNHEY and CDR2 SVGAGI. CDR3 length: 14 amino acids. The CDR3 reads CASSYQRVTDTQYF. DNA of the CDR3: TGTGCCAGCAGTTACCAGAGGGTGACAGATACGCAGTATTTT.

The CDR3 DNA reads as TGTGCCAGCAGTTTGATGTTAAATGAGAAACGGGGCTACACCTTC. This codes for CASSLMLNEKRGYTF. V gene TRBV28 combines with J gene TRBJ1-2; no definite D call. CDR3 length: 15 residues. The V gene lost 3 bases and the J gene lost 8 bases, with 19 bases spanning the gap. Germline V gene sequence: CDR1 MDHEN, CDR2 SYDVKM.

This clone was detected a few times. The V and J genes are TRBV7-8 and TRBJ1-6; 7 nucleotides align to TRBD1. V shed 1 base and J 10 bases; nucleotides not matched to a gene: 16. The length of the CDR3 is 18 residues. Germline V gene lookup returns CDR1 SGHVS and CDR2 FQNEAQ. The CDR3 coding sequence is TGTGCCAGCAGCTTAGGGACAGGTCCGCCTTGGGTTAGGTCACCCCTCCACTTT. This sequence encodes CASSLGTGPPWVRSPLHF. Variable domain in full (rest from reference TRBV7-8 and TRBJ1-6): GAGVSQSPRYKVAKRGQDVALRCDPISGHVSLFWYQQALGQGPEFLTYFQNEAQLDKSGLPSDRFFAERPEGSVSTLKIQRTQQEDSAVYLCASSLGTGPPWVRSPLHFGNGTRLTVT.

V usage is TRBV25-1 and J usage is TRBJ1-5; TRBD1 might be the D (6 bases). From germline, CDR1 is MGHDK and CDR2 SYGVNS. This CDR3 has 13 amino acids. The V and J ends lost 2 bases and 5 bases respectively, with 7 bases between them. For the CDR3, the DNA is TGTGCCAGCAGTGAACAGGGGTATCAGCCCCAGCATTTT. It yields the protein CASSEQGYQPQHF.

The chain combines TRBV6-1 with TRBJ1-2, with D possibly TRBD1 on 6 matching bases. Looked up from germline, CDR1 is MNHNS and CDR2 is SASEGT. This CDR3 spans 15 amino acids. V was pared by 5 bases and J by 6 bases, with 19 bases between. CDR3 bases: TGTGCCAGCAGTCTAATGAACACAGGGACGGATGGCTACACCTTC. Its protein is CASSLMNTGTDGYTF.

The chain is built from TRBV18 and TRBJ2-5, with TRBD1 identical over 7 bases. Germline lookup yields CDR1 KGHSH and CDR2 LQKENI. This CDR3 is 15 amino acids long. With V trimmed by 3 bases and J by 6 bases, 10 bases remained unmatched. This CDR3 reads CASSPLPDRSKTQYF. CDR3 nucleotides: TGTGCCAGCTCACCCCTCCCGGACAGGTCAAAGACCCAGTACTTC. Full variable domain (remainder filled in from reference TRBV18 and TRBJ2-5): NAGVMQNPRHLVRRRGQEARLRCSPMKGHSHVYWYRQLPEEGLKFMVYLQKENIIDESGMPKERFSAEFPKEGPSILRIQQVVRGDSAAYFCASSPLPDRSKTQYFGPGTRLLVL.

The V gene is TRBV7-2, the J gene TRBJ1-4, with D possibly being TRBD1 (5 bases). The V and J ends lost 5 bases and 5 bases respectively, with 18 bases between them. CDR3 size: 16 residues. CDR1 and CDR2 (germline): SGHTA, FQGNSA. CDR3 coding DNA: TGTGCCAGCAGCACCAGACCGACAGTTACCAATGAAAAACTGTTTTTT. It is translated as CASSTRPTVTNEKLFF.

The V gene is TRBV5-1, the J gene TRBJ1-1; a weak D match, TRBD1 (6 bases). Germline lookup yields CDR1 SGHRS and CDR2 YFSETQ. V was cut by 0 bases and J by 2 bases, with 14 bases left in between. The CDR3 covers 16 residues. The CDR3: CASSLGGGATNTEAFF. The CDR3 region has the DNA TGCGCCAGCAGCTTGGGGGGGGGCGCGACTAACACTGAAGCTTTCTTT.

A note on this clone: A read error may account for a junction end that differs from germline. This rearrangement joins TRBV10-3 to TRBJ2-1; TRBD2 matches 9 bases. This CDR3 contains 16 residues. CDR1 ENHRY and CDR2 SYGVKD come from the germline V gene. The CDR3 DNA is TGTGCCGTCAGTGAGTGGACTAGCGAAGGGGACAATGAGCAGTTCTTC. It specifies CAVSEWTSEGDNEQFF.